This T cell receptor beta chain was recovered during a study of blood T cell repertoires in COVID-19. Overall study context: PBMCs, B-cell-depleted T cells, or T cells provided the cDNA or gDNA that made up the material.

CDR1 MNHEY and CDR2 SMNVEV come from the germline V gene (reference sequence). The CDR3 length is 13 residues. V was shortened by 6 bases and J by 8 bases, with 14 bases between the two germline ends. Some clones are missing from TCRdb's copy, which holds only in-frame ones; the method was immunoSEQ multiplex PCR. This table has over 250,000 clones, about 88% appearing once. This receptor was obtained from a human donor with COVID-19, enrolled during active disease. The donor label of this sample is uncertain. The genes are TRBV27 and TRBJ2-1; a weak D match, TRBD1 (5 bases). The sample consisted of peripheral blood. CDR3 sequence: CASRMQGTDEQFF. The DNA for the CDR3 is TGTGCCAGCAGGATGCAGGGTACTGATGAGCAGTTCTTC.